This is a list of T cell receptor beta chains from one sample in a study of T cell clonotyping in hematopoietic cell transplantation. Produced via immunoSEQ multiplex PCR; TCRdb's table is partial and in-frame only. The table records tens of thousands of clones, 60% to 80% of them present only once. The specimen was peripheral blood mononuclear cells, collected before stem cell transplant. These receptors were collected from a man aged 45 to 65 with myelodysplastic syndrome. Some clones in this sample may be carry-over from other donors' samples. CDR3s include the opening cysteine and the closing phenylalanine or tryptophan. The D gene is left open where the match is weak. Part of the rows lack a size; the others show once, few, many or a class for expanded clones.

>NA|TRBD2|TRBV5-1|TRBJ2-7
CASSLGGISGRTDEQYF
TGCGCCAGCAGCTTGGGGGGGATAAGCGGGAGAACGGACGAGCAGTACTTC
>NA|NA|TRBV6-1|TRBJ2-2
CASSPISNTGELFF
TGTGCCAGCAGCCCGATCTCGAACACCGGGGAGCTGTTTTTT
>once|TRBD2|TRBV7-2|TRBJ2-1
CASRSGTSVNEQFF
TGTGCCAGCAGATCCGGGACTAGCGTCAATGAGCAGTTCTTC
>NA|NA|TRBV19|TRBJ2-1
CASTIGGGSSYNEQFF
TGTGCCAGTACCATAGGGGGGGGGAGCTCCTACAATGAGCAGTTCTTC
>NA|TRBD2|TRBV11-2|TRBJ2-3
CACKKPGLALNTDTQYF
TGTGCCTGTAAAAAGCCCGGACTAGCGCTAAACACAGATACGCAGTATTTT
>few|NA|TRBV2|TRBJ1-5
CASSPSRGNNQPQHF
TGTGCCAGCAGCCCTTCCAGGGGTAACAATCAGCCCCAGCATTTT
>NA|TRBD2|TRBV30|TRBJ2-3
CAWSGYSGAFATQYF
TGTGCCTGGAGTGGGTATAGCGGGGCTTTTGCTACGCAGTATTTT
>NA|TRBD1|TRBV30|TRBJ2-5
CAWSGTGRETQYF
TGTGCCTGGAGTGGGACAGGGCGGGAGACCCAGTACTTC
>NA|TRBD2|TRBV30|TRBJ2-7
CAWRAGGPREQYF
TGTGCCTGGAGGGCGGGAGGGCCACGGGAGCAGTACTTC
>NA|NA|TRBV30|TRBJ1-3
CAWSSGPGNTIYF
TGTGCCTGGAGTAGTGGTCCTGGAAACACCATATATTTT
>NA|NA|TRBV7-2|TRBJ2-1
CASSFGGQDEQFF
TGTGCCAGCAGCTTCGGGGGGCAAGATGAGCAGTTCTTC
>NA|NA|TRBV28|TRBJ1-6
CASSPPPTSPLHF
TGTGCCAGCAGCCCACCACCGACCTCACCCCTCCACTTT
>NA|NA|TRBV14|TRBJ1-1
CASSLTEMAEAFF
TGTGCCAGCAGCCTAACAGAAATGGCTGAAGCTTTCTTT
>NA|NA|TRBV6-1|TRBJ2-3
CASSILGDTQYF
TGTGCCAGCAGCATACTAGGGGATACGCAGTATTTT
>NA|NA|TRBV7-6|TRBJ2-2
CASSLDVGGSNTGELFF
TGTGCCAGCAGCTTAGACGTCGGGGGTTCGAACACCGGGGAGCTGTTTTTT
>NA|NA|TRBV6-5|TRBJ1-5
CASSPHRSSNQPQHF
TGTGCCAGCAGTCCCCACAGGTCTAGCAATCAGCCCCAGCATTTT
>NA|NA|TRBV2|TRBJ1-6
CASSEHGINSPLHF
TGTGCCAGCAGTGAACATGGAATTAATTCACCCCTCCACTTT
>NA|NA|TRBV29-1|TRBJ2-1
CQGGSKGNEQFF
TGCCAGGGCGGGTCGAAGGGGAATGAGCAGTTCTTC
>NA|NA|TRBV2|TRBJ2-4
CASSQGSKNIQYF
TGTGCCAGCTCGCAGGGGTCCAAAAACATTCAGTACTTC
>NA|NA|TRBV6-5|TRBJ1-2
CASSYRHRNYGYTF
TGTGCCAGCAGTTACCGACACCGTAACTATGGCTACACCTTC
>NA|NA|TRBV6-5|TRBJ2-5
CASSEWGGEETQYF
TGTGCCAGCAGTGAATGGGGTGGGGAAGAGACCCAGTACTTC
>NA|NA|TRBV6-5|TRBJ1-1
CASSYSRGRAEAFF
TGTGCCAGCAGTTACTCCAGAGGTCGCGCTGAAGCTTTCTTT
>few|TRBD2|TRBV5-1|TRBJ2-7
CASSLDGGVDDEQYF
TGCGCCAGCAGCTTGGATGGGGGGGTGGACGACGAGCAGTACTTC
>NA|NA|TRBV6-1|TRBJ1-1
CASSGLVDKFGTEAFF
TGTGCCAGCAGTGGTTTGGTGGACAAGTTTGGCACTGAAGCTTTCTTT
>NA|NA|TRBV30|TRBJ1-1
CAWSVVRGGTEAFF
TGTGCCTGGAGTGTAGTCAGGGGAGGGACTGAAGCTTTCTTT
>NA|NA|TRBV28|TRBJ1-2
CATVTGTTNYGYTF
TGTGCCACCGTGACCGGGACAACTAACTATGGCTACACCTTC
>few|NA|TRBV11-3|TRBJ1-6
CASSLAHGQPLHF
TGTGCCAGCAGCTTAGCTCACGGCCAACCCCTCCACTTT
>NA|TRBD2|TRBV9|TRBJ2-5
CASSVSGRAWETQYF
TGTGCCAGCAGCGTTAGCGGGAGGGCCTGGGAGACCCAGTACTTC
>NA|NA|TRBV29-1|TRBJ1-2
CSVSTDNLYGYTF
TGCAGCGTTTCCACGGATAACCTTTATGGCTACACCTTC
>NA|NA|TRBV4-3|TRBJ1-2
CASSQDTGYGYTF
TGCGCCAGCAGCCAAGATACGGGGTATGGCTACACCTTC
>NA|NA|TRBV30|TRBJ2-5
CAWSATTIQETQYF
TGTGCCTGGAGTGCCACGACAATCCAAGAGACCCAGTACTTC
>NA|TRBD2|TRBV4-1|TRBJ2-1
CASSQGSSGGAYNEQFF
TGCGCCAGCAGCCAAGGGTCAAGCGGGGGTGCCTACAATGAGCAGTTCTTC
>few|NA|TRBV14|TRBJ1-2
CASSQERLGHGQGRYGYTF
TGTGCCAGCAGCCAAGAGAGGTTGGGGCACGGGCAGGGGCGTTATGGCTACACCTTC
>NA|NA|TRBV11-2|TRBJ1-5
CASSLDFGGNQPQHF
TGTGCCAGCAGCTTAGATTTCGGTGGCAATCAGCCCCAGCATTTT
>NA|NA|TRBV30|TRBJ2-7
CAWSVLAGRQYF
TGTGCCTGGAGTGTTCTTGCAGGGAGGCAGTACTTC
>NA|NA|TRBV10-3|TRBJ2-3
CAIRSDSPDTQYF
TGTGCCATCAGATCTGACAGCCCAGATACGCAGTATTTT
>NA|NA|TRBV28|TRBJ1-2
CASRLGLGYTF
TGTGCCAGCAGACTAGGTTTGGGCTACACCTTC
>NA|TRBD1|TRBV28|TRBJ1-4
CASSSPGGSNEKLFF
TGTGCCAGCAGTTCGCCAGGGGGATCTAATGAAAAACTGTTTTTT
>NA|NA|TRBV6-5|TRBJ2-7
CASSYNSPSYEQYF
TGTGCCAGCAGTTACAACAGCCCTTCCTACGAGCAGTACTTC
>NA|NA|TRBV25-1|TRBJ2-5
CASSEKVTLQETQYF
TGTGCCAGCAGTGAAAAGGTAACCCTTCAAGAGACCCAGTACTTC
>NA|NA|TRBV11-2|TRBJ1-2
CASSLAGTEYGYTF
TGTGCCAGCAGCTTAGCCGGGACGGAATATGGCTACACCTTC
>NA|NA|TRBV27|TRBJ2-7
CASSLTGLHEQYF
TGTGCCAGCAGCCTCACGGGTCTCCACGAGCAGTACTTC
>NA|NA|TRBV19|TRBJ1-2
CASSTGRTGSYGYTF
TGTGCCAGTAGCACTGGCAGGACGGGGTCCTATGGCTACACCTTC
>few|TRBD1|TRBV27|TRBJ1-2
CASSWTGSNYGYTF
TGTGCCAGCAGTTGGACAGGATCCAACTATGGCTACACCTTC
>NA|NA|TRBV30|TRBJ2-7
CAWSRDSHYEQYF
TGTGCCTGGAGTCGGGACTCCCACTACGAGCAGTACTTC
>NA|TRBD1|TRBV29-1|TRBJ1-4
CSVGTAPGEKLFF
TGCAGCGTGGGGACAGCCCCTGGGGAAAAACTGTTTTTT
>NA|NA|TRBV6-5|TRBJ2-7
CASRRPLTYEQYF
TGTGCCAGCAGGAGACCCCTCACCTACGAGCAGTACTTC
>NA|NA|TRBV4-3|TRBJ1-4
CASSQDRDVAGLFF
TGCGCCAGCAGCCAAGATCGGGACGTAGCTGGACTGTTTTTT
>NA|TRBD1|TRBV29-1|TRBJ1-1
CSVGYRGGTEAFF
TGCAGCGTTGGTTACAGGGGGGGCACTGAAGCTTTCTTT
>once|NA|TRBV30|TRBJ1-2
CAWSRRNGYTF
TGTGCCTGGAGTCGGCGAAATGGCTACACCTTC
>NA|NA|TRBV6-1|TRBJ2-7
CASSEVSGTDEQYF
TGTGCCAGCAGTGAAGTCTCAGGGACCGACGAGCAGTACTTC
>NA|NA|TRBV28|TRBJ2-3
CASSTPSTDTQYF
TGTGCCAGCAGTACTCCCTCCACGGATACGCAGTATTTT
>NA|NA|TRBV28|TRBJ2-7
CASSSTYEQYF
TGTGCCAGCAGTTCCACCTACGAGCAGTACTTC
>NA|TRBD2|TRBV9|TRBJ2-7
CASGGTSGGEQYF
TGTGCCAGCGGCGGGACTAGCGGTGGGGAGCAGTACTTC
>NA|TRBD2|TRBV6-1|TRBJ2-7
CASSEMAGGNYEQYF
TGTGCCAGCAGTGAAATGGCGGGGGGAAACTACGAGCAGTACTTC
>NA|NA|TRBV9|TRBJ1-4
CASSADSWNEKLFF
TGTGCCAGCAGCGCGGACAGTTGGAATGAAAAACTGTTTTTT
>NA|NA|TRBV4-1|TRBJ2-7
CASSQGEHYEQYF
TGCGCCAGCAGCCAAGGGGAGCACTACGAGCAGTACTTC
>few|NA|TRBV5-6|TRBJ1-2
CAGSTMTGNYGYTF
TGTGCCGGCTCGACAATGACGGGGAACTATGGCTACACCTTC
>few|NA|TRBV29-1|TRBJ1-1
CSATWEIRPTEAFF
TGCAGCGCCACATGGGAGATCCGGCCCACTGAAGCTTTCTTT